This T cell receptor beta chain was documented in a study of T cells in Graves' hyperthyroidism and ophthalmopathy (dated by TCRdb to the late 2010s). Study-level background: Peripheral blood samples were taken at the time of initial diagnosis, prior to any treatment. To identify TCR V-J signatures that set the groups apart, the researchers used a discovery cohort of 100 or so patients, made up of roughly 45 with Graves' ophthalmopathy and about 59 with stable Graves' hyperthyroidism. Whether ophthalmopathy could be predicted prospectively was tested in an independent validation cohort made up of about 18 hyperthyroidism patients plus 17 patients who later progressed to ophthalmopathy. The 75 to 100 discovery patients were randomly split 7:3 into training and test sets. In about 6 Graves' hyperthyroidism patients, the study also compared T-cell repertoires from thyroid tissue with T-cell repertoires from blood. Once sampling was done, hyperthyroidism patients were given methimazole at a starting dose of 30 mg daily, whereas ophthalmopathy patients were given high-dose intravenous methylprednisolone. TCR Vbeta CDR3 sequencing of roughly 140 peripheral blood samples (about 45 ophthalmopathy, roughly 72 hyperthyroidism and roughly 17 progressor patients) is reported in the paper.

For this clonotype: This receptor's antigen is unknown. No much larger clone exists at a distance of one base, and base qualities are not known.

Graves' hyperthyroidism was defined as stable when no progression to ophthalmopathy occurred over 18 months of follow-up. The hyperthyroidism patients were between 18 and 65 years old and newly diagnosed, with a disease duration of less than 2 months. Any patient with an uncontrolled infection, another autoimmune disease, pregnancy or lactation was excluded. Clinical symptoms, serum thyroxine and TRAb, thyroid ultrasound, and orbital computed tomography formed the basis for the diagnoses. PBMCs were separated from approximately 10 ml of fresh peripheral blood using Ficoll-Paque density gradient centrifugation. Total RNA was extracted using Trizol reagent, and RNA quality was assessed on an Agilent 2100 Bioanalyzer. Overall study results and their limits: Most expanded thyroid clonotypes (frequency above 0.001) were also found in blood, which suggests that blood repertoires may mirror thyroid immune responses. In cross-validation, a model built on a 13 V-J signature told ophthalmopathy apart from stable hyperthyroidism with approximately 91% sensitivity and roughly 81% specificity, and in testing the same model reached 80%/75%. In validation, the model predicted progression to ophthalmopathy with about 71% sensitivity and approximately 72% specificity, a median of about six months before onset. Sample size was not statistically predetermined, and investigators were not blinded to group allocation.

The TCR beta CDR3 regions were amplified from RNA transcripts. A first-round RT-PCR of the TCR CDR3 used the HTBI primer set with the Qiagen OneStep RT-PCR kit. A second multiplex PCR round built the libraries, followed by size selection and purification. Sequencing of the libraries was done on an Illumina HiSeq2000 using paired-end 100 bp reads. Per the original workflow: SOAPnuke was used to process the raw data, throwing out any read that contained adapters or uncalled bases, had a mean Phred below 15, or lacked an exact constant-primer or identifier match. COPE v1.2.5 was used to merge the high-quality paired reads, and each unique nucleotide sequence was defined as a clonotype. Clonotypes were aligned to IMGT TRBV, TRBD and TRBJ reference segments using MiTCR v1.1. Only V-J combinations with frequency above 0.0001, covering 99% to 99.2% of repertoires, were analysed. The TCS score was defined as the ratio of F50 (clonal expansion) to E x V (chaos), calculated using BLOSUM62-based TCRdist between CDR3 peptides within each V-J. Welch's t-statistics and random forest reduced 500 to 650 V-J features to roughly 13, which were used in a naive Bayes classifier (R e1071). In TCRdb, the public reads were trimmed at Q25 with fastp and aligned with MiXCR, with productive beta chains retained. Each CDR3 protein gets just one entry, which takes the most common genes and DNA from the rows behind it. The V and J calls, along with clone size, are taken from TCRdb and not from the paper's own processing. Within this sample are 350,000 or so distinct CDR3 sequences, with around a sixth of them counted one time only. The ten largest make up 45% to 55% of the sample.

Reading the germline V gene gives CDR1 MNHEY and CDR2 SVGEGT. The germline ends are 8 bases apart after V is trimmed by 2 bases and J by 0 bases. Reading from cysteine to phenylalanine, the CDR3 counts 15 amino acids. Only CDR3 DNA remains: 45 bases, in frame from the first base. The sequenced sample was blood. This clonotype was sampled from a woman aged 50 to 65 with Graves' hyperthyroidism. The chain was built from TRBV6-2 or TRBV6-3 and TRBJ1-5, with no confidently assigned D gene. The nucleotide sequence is TGTGCCAGCAGTTACAACGAGGATAGCAATCAGCCCCAGCATTTT. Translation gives CASSYNEDSNQPQHF.